The 21 T cell receptor beta chains reported below all come from one sample, sequenced in a study of T cell responses to AZD1222 COVID-19 vaccine. Data came from immunoSEQ multiplex PCR; TCRdb stores just in-frame clones and leaves some out. This table holds around 60,000 clones, about 87% found once. Specimen: peripheral blood, collected on day 0 of AZD1222 vaccination. Receptors were obtained from an adult in good health.

The J gene is TRBJ1-5, the V gene TRBV13; 7 nucleotides match TRBD1. The CDR3 length is 13 residues. Germline V gene lookup returns CDR1 PRHDT and CDR2 FYEKMQ (reference sequence). Losses at the gene ends were 3 bases for V and 6 bases for J; bases not matched to a gene: 2. The CDR3 region is CASSFNRGQPQHF. The CDR3 DNA sequence: TGTGCCAGCAGCTTCAACAGGGGTCAGCCCCAGCATTTT.

This chain links TRBV28 with TRBJ1-2; 8 bases are a match to TRBD1. V was clipped by 6 bases and J by 4 bases; unmatched bases: 4. CDR1 MDHEN and CDR2 SYDVKM come from the germline V gene. The CDR3 is 13 amino acids. The CDR3 coding sequence is TGTGCCAGCAGCCTGGGACAGGTCTATGGCTACACCTTC. Translation: CASSLGQVYGYTF.

The gene calls are TRBV5-1 and TRBJ2-2, with D possibly matching TRBD1 (5 bases). Germline V CDR1 and CDR2: SGHRS, YFSETQ. V dropped 9 bases and J dropped 0 bases, with 15 bases sitting between them. The CDR3 has 15 amino acids. CDR3 sequence reads: CANSLGQANTGELFF. The CDR3 DNA is TGCGCCAACTCCTTAGGACAAGCGAACACCGGGGAGCTGTTTTTT.

The CDR3 DNA reads as TGTGCCAGTAGCGATCCGGGGGCCCGGCGAGATACGCAGTATTTT. Its translation is CASSDPGARRDTQYF. J is TRBJ2-3 and V is TRBV19; D might be TRBD1 or TRBD2, each matching 6 bases. Germline lookup yields CDR1 LNHDA and CDR2 SQIVND (reference sequence). CDR3 length: 15 residues. The V and J ends lost 6 bases and 5 bases respectively, with 18 bases between them.

The genes are TRBV9 and TRBJ1-1, with D maybe TRBD1 (5 bases). This CDR3 is built from 16 residues. CDR1 and CDR2 from the germline V gene are SGDLS and YYNGEE. V lost 0 bases, J lost 5 bases, and 17 bases lay in between. CDR3 in amino acids: CASSVGLGGGETEAFF. Here the CDR3 DNA reads TGTGCCAGCAGCGTAGGATTGGGCGGGGGAGAAACTGAAGCTTTCTTT.

The genes are TRBV10-1 and TRBJ2-7; TRBD1 or TRBD2 may be the D gene (5 bases each). The CDR3 consists of 16 residues. Germline V gene data show CDR1 as WNHNN and CDR2 as SYGVQD (reference sequence). The V and J ends lost 7 bases and 5 bases respectively, with 24 bases between them. CDR3 sequence: CASKTGTPFAQDEQYF. The CDR3 region has the DNA TGCGCCAGCAAAACCGGGACCCCCTTCGCCCAGGACGAGCAGTACTTC.

The CDR3 region is CASTRPGTGNTEAFF. The CDR3 DNA sequence: TGCGCCAGCACCAGACCAGGGACCGGAAACACTGAAGCTTTCTTT. This rearrangement joins TRBV5-1 to TRBJ1-1; TRBD1 is a possible D gene (5 bases). The CDR3 consists of 15 residues. Trimming pared 6 bases from V and 2 bases from J, leaving 17 bases between. Per the germline V gene, CDR1 is SGHRS and CDR2 is YFSETQ.

The gene calls are TRBV7-9 and TRBJ1-1, with D maybe TRBD1 (5 bases). Per germline, CDR1 SEHNR and CDR2 FQNEAQ (reference sequence). The CDR3 runs to 14 residues. With 7 bases removed from V and 1 base from J, the gap between germline ends came to 13 bases. CDR3 loop: CASKNQGTNTEAFF. CDR3 DNA sequence: TGTGCCAGCAAAAATCAGGGTACGAACACTGAAGCTTTCTTT.

The chain has TRBV5-4 and TRBJ1-1; TRBD1 is a possible D gene (6 bases). Trimming removed 7 bases at V and 0 bases at J, with 13 bases between. The CDR3 length is 14 residues. Germline V gene sequence: CDR1 SGHNT, CDR2 YYREEE (reference sequence). CDR3 region: CASRLWTVNTEAFF. The CDR3, as DNA: TGTGCCAGCCGCCTCTGGACAGTGAACACTGAAGCTTTCTTT.

The rearrangement links TRBV7-9 to TRBJ1-6; 8 bases fit TRBD1. There are 13 residues in the CDR3. The trim removed 5 bases at V and 8 bases at J, leaving 2 bases unmatched. Germline V gene lookup returns CDR1 SEHNR and CDR2 FQNEAQ (reference sequence). In DNA, the CDR3 is TGTGCCAGCAGCCGGGACAGGTATTCACCCCTCCACTTT. Translating it yields CASSRDRYSPLHF.

This chain connects TRBV3-1 (or the pseudogene TRBV3-2) to TRBJ1-2, with a possible D match to TRBD1 (6 bases). This CDR3 is 14 amino acids long. Germline V gives CDR1 LGHDT, CDR2 YNNKEL (reference sequence). The V and J ends lost 3 bases and 2 bases respectively, with 10 bases between them. CDR3 loop: CASSQRGFNYGYTF. CDR3 DNA: TGTGCCAGCAGCCAGAGGGGGTTCAACTATGGCTACACCTTC.

The rearrangement joins TRBV28 to TRBJ2-1; 8 nucleotides line up with TRBD1. Germline-derived CDR1 and CDR2 are MDHEN and SYDVKM. The CDR3 has 15 residues. Trimming at V came to 5 bases and at J to 5 bases, leaving 8 bases not matched to a gene. The CDR3 nucleotides are TGTGCCAGCAGTACGACAGGGGATGGTAACAATGAGCAGTTCTTC. Translating gives CASSTTGDGNNEQFF.

V gene TRBV6-5 combines with J gene TRBJ2-5; D is undetermined. The ends were cut back, 2 bases at V and 2 bases at J, with 9 bases in the middle. The CDR3 runs to 14 residues. Germline V gene lookup returns CDR1 MNHEY and CDR2 SVGAGI. CDR3 residues: CASSYTARQETQYF. The DNA for the CDR3 is TGTGCCAGCAGTTACACGGCTAGACAAGAGACCCAGTACTTC.

This sequence joins TRBV7-3 and TRBJ2-3; perhaps TRBD2 as D (6 bases). CDR1 is SGHTA, CDR2 FQGTGA, per germline. V lost 3 bases and J 7 bases, leaving 14 bases between the germline ends. This CDR3 is built from 14 residues. The DNA of the CDR3 is TGTGCCAGCAGCTTTGGCGGGAATGAATATACGCAGTATTTT. It encodes CASSFGGNEYTQYF. Looking up the rest from reference TRBV7-3 and TRBJ2-3 gives the full variable domain: GAGVSQTPSNKVTEKGKYVELRCDPISGHTALYWYRQSLGQGPEFLIYFQGTGAADDSGLPNDRFFAVRPEGSVSTLKIQRTERGDSAVYLCASSFGGNEYTQYFGPGTRLTVL.

The chain couples TRBV5-1 to TRBJ2-2, with 7 bases that match TRBD1. With V trimmed by 3 bases and J by 0 bases, 5 bases remained unmatched. CDR1 is SGHRS, CDR2 YFSETQ, per germline. This CDR3 is 16 amino acids long. CDR3 in DNA: TGCGCCAGCAGCTGGACCGGGACAGCGAACACCGGGGAGCTGTTTTTT. Translating gives CASSWTGTANTGELFF.

The rearrangement joins TRBV3-1 (or the pseudogene TRBV3-2) to TRBJ1-3; no definite D call. The CDR3 is 14 amino acids. The V gene lost 0 bases and the J gene lost 4 bases, with 7 bases spanning the gap. Germline V CDR1 and CDR2: LGHDT, YNNKEL (reference sequence). CDR3 bases: TGTGCCAGCAGCCAAGACGGGCAAGGAAACACCATATATTTT. It encodes CASSQDGQGNTIYF.

The chain couples TRBV12-3 or TRBV12-4 to TRBJ1-5; D unclear. The CDR3 runs 12 residues. Trimming removed 6 bases from V and 4 bases from J, with 7 bases in between. The CDR3 sequence is CASRNLNQPQHF. The CDR3 nucleotides are TGTGCCAGCAGAAATCTTAATCAGCCCCAGCATTTT.

The chain is built from TRBV20-1 and TRBJ1-4, with no clear D. V lost 4 bases to trimming and J lost 7 bases, with 7 bases between them. In germline, CDR1 is DFQATT, CDR2 SNEGSKA (reference sequence). CDR3 length equals 11 residues. CDR3 protein: CSATRGEKLFF. DNA for the CDR3: TGCAGTGCTACCCGGGGTGAAAAACTGTTTTTT.

J is TRBJ1-4 and V is TRBV5-1; D is perhaps TRBD1 (6 bases). Per the germline V gene, CDR1 is SGHRS and CDR2 is YFSETQ. The length of the CDR3 is 15 residues. Trimming removed 0 bases at V and 5 bases at J, with 11 bases between. The CDR3 reads CASSLGPQGNEKLFF. DNA of the CDR3: TGCGCCAGCAGCTTGGGCCCACAGGGAAATGAAAAACTGTTTTTT.

The chain uses TRBV7-9 and TRBJ1-1; unclear D gene. The germline V gene encodes CDR1 SEHNR and CDR2 FQNEAQ (reference sequence). Trimming cost V 5 bases and J 1 base, with 23 bases left between them. This CDR3 is 18 amino acids long. CDR3 nucleotide sequence: TGTGCCAGCAGCCCCACCGTTAGATACTCGGTGACGAACACTGAAGCTTTCTTT. This codes for CASSPTVRYSVTNTEAFF.

J is TRBJ1-5 and V is TRBV19; 11 bases are shared with TRBD1. CDR1 LNHDA and CDR2 SQIVND come from the germline V gene (reference sequence). The CDR3 contains 14 residues. Trimming took 6 bases from V and 7 from J; bases not matched to a gene: 5. CDR3 loop: CASSMGQGEQPQHF. The CDR3 DNA reads TGTGCCAGTAGCATGGGACAGGGGGAACAGCCCCAGCATTTT. The full variable domain, with the rest looked up from reference TRBV19 and TRBJ1-5, is DGGITQSPKYLFRKEGQNVTLSCEQNLNHDAMYWYRQDPGQGLRLIYYSQIVNDFQKGDIAEGYSVSREKKESFPLTVTSAQKNPTAFYLCASSMGQGEQPQHFGDGTRLSIL.